This section outlines one T cell receptor beta chain sequence together with its context. The junction had 12 bases not matched to a gene; V was cut back by 8 bases and J by 5 bases. The CDR3 loop spans 14 amino acids. CDR1 and CDR2 (germline): SQVTM, ANQGSEA. In the original processing: From reference gene primer amplification, estimates of nucleated cell counts were derived. Produced via immunoSEQ multiplex PCR; TCRdb's table is partial and in-frame only. Clone size and the V and J calls come from that table; the DNA yielded D and trimming. The top ten hold 4.5% to 5.5% of the sample, which has about 210,000 clones, 82% seen once. This entry is derived from a study of blood T cell repertoires in COVID-19. About the research overall: PBMCs, B-cell-depleted T cells, or T cells provided the cDNA or gDNA that made up the material.

Seattle's cohort entered during active infection and was followed longitudinally. J is TRBJ2-7 and V is TRBV29-1, with 10 bases fitting TRBD1. This clonotype was obtained from a woman in her 70s with COVID-19, enrolled during active disease. Sequencing was performed on peripheral blood. The CDR3 sequence: CSISGTGVRDEQYF. For the CDR3, the DNA is TGCAGCATCTCCGGGACAGGGGTTAGGGACGAGCAGTACTTC.